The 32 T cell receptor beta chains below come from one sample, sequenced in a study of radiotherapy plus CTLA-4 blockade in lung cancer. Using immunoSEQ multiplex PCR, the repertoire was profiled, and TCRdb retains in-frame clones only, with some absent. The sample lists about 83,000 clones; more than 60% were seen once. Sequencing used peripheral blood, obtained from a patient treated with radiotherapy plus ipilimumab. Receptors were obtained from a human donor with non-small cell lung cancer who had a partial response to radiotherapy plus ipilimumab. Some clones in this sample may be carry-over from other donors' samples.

CDR3 region: CASSLTGGNEKLFF. The DNA of the CDR3 is TGTGCCAGCAGCTTGACGGGGGGAAATGAAAAACTGTTTTTT. V and J are TRBV13 and TRBJ1-4; a weak D match, TRBD1 (5 bases). V dropped 3 bases and J dropped 5 bases, with 10 bases sitting between them. This CDR3 contains 14 residues. Germline CDR1 PRHDT, CDR2 FYEKMQ (reference sequence).

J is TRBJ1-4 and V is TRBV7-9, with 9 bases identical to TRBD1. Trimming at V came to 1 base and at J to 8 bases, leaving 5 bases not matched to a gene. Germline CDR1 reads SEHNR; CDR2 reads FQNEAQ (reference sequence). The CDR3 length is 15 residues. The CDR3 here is CASSLGGQGGEKLFF. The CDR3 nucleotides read TGTGCCAGCAGCTTAGGGGGACAGGGAGGAGAAAAACTGTTTTTT.

The CDR3 nucleotides read TGTGCCAGCTCACTTTCTAGCGGGTCCCAAGATACGCAGTATTTT. Translation gives CASSLSSGSQDTQYF. This rearrangement joins TRBV18 to TRBJ2-3; 8 bases are a match to TRBD2. The germline gives CDR1 KGHSH, CDR2 LQKENI. Germline trimming cut 4 bases from V and 5 bases from J; bases unmatched to any gene: 8. The CDR3 is made up of 15 amino acids.

CDR3 region: CASSHRTSGTANTGELFF. Here the CDR3 DNA reads TGCGCCAGCAGCCACCGGACTAGCGGGACCGCGAACACCGGGGAGCTGTTTTTT. J is TRBJ2-2 and V is TRBV5-1, with 12 bases fitting TRBD2. This CDR3 has 18 amino acids. V lost 4 bases, J lost 0 bases, and 7 bases stayed unmatched. Germline V CDR1 and CDR2: SGHRS, YFSETQ.

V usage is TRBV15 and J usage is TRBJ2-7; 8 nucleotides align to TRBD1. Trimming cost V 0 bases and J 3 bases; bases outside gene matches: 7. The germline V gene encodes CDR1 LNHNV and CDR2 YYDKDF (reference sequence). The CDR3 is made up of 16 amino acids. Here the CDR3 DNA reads TGTGCCACCAGCAGAGACGCCGCTGACAGGGGCTACGAGCAGTACTTC. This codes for CATSRDAADRGYEQYF.

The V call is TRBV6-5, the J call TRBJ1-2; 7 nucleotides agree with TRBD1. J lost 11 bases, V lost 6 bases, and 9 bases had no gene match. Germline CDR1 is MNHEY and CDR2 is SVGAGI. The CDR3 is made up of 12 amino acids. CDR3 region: CASRTGKGFYTF. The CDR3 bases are TGTGCCAGCAGGACAGGGAAGGGGTTTTACACCTTC.

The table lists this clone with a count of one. CDR3 amino acids: CASSNGGGFNYGYTF. CDR3 coding DNA: TGTGCCAGTAGTAACGGGGGAGGATTTAACTATGGCTACACCTTC. The J gene is TRBJ1-2, the V gene TRBV19; weak D call: TRBD1 (5 bases). Trimming removed 4 bases from V and 1 base from J, with 13 bases in between. Germline CDR1 reads LNHDA; CDR2 reads SQIVND (reference sequence). This CDR3 comprises 15 residues.

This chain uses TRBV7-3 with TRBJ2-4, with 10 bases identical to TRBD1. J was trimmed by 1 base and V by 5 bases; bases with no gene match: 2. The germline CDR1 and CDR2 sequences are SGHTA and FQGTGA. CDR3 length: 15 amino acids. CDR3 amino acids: CASSPGQGAKNIQYF. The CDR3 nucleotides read TGTGCCAGCAGCCCGGGACAGGGGGCCAAAAACATTCAGTACTTC.

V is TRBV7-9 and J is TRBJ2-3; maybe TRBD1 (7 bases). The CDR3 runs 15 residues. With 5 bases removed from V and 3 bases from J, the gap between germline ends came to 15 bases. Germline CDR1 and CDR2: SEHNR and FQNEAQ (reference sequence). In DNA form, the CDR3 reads TGTGCCAGCAGCCCGACAGGGACTGAAACAGATACGCAGTATTTT. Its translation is CASSPTGTETDTQYF.

CDR3 region: CASSLTGTSVIEQFF. CDR3 in DNA: TGTGCCAGCAGCCTAACCGGGACTAGCGTTATTGAGCAGTTCTTC. The V and J genes are TRBV7-6 and TRBJ2-1; 10 bases match TRBD2. Germline V gene lookup returns CDR1 SGHVS and CDR2 FNYEAQ. The junction had 10 bases not matched to a gene; V was cut back by 5 bases and J by 9 bases. The CDR3 totals 15 residues.

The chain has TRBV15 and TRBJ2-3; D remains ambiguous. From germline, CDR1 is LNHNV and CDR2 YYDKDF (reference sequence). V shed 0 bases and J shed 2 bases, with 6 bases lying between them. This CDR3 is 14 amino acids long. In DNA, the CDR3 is TGTGCCACCAGCAGAGATCCGTACACAGATACGCAGTATTTT. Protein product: CATSRDPYTDTQYF. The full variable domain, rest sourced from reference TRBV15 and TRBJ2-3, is DAMVIQNPRYQVTQFGKPVTLSCSQTLNHNVMYWYQQKSSQAPKLLFHYYDKDFNNEADTPDNFQSRRPNTSFCFLDIRSPGLGDTAMYLCATSRDPYTDTQYFGPGTRLTVL.

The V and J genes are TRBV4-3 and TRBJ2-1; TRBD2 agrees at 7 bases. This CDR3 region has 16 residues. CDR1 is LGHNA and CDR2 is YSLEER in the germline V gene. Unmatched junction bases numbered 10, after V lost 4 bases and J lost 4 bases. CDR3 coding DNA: TGCGCCAGCAGCCCATCAACAGCGGGACGATACAATGAGCAGTTCTTC. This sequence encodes CASSPSTAGRYNEQFF.

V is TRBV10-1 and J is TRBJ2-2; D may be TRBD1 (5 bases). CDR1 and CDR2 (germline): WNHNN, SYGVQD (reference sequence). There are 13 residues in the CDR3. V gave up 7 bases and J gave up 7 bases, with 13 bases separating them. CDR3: CASKAGIVGELFF. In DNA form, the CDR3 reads TGCGCCAGCAAGGCAGGGATCGTCGGGGAGCTGTTTTTT.

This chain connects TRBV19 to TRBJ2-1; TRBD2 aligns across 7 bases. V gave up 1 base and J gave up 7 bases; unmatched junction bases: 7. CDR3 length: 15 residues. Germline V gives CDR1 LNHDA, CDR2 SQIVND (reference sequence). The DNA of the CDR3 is TGTGCCAGTAGTATAGGGGCGGGAGCATCGAATGAGCAGTTCTTC. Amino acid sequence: CASSIGAGASNEQFF.

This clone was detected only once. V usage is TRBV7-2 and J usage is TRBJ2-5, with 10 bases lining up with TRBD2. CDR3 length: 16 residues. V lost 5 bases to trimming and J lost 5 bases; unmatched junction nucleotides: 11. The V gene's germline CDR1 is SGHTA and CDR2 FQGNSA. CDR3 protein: CASSRFSGGARETQYF. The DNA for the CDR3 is TGTGCCAGCAGCCGATTCAGCGGGGGGGCTAGGGAGACCCAGTACTTC.

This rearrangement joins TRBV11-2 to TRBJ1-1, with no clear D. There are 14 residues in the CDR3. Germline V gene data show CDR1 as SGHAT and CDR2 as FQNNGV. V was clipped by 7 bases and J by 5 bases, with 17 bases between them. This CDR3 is CASTQTGSDTEAFF. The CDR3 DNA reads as TGTGCCAGCACCCAGACGGGGTCGGATACTGAAGCTTTCTTT. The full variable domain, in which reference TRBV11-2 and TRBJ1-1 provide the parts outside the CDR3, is EAGVAQSPRYKIIEKRQSVAFWCNPISGHATLYWYQQILGQGPKLLIQFQNNGVVDDSQLPKDRFSAERLKGVDSTLKIQPAKLEDSAVYLCASTQTGSDTEAFFGQGTRLTVV.

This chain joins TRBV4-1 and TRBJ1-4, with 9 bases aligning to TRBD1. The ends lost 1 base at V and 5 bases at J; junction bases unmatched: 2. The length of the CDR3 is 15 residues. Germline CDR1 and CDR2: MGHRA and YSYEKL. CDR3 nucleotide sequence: TGCGCCAGCAGCCAAGTGGGGACAGGGAATGAAAAACTGTTTTTT. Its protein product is CASSQVGTGNEKLFF.

CDR3 residues: CASLSGANVLTF. In nucleotides, the CDR3 is TGTGCCAGCTTATCTGGGGCCAACGTCCTGACTTTC. The chain has TRBV9 and TRBJ2-6, with unresolved D. The CDR3 sequence is 12 residues long. Germline V gene data show CDR1 as SGDLS and CDR2 as YYNGEE. Trimming pared 7 bases from V and 1 base from J, leaving 3 bases between.

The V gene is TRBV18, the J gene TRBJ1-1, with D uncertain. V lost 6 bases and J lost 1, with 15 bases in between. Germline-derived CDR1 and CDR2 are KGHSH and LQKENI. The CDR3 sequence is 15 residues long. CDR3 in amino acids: CASSYAEMENTEAFF. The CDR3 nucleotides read TGTGCCAGCTCTTATGCGGAGATGGAGAACACTGAAGCTTTCTTT.

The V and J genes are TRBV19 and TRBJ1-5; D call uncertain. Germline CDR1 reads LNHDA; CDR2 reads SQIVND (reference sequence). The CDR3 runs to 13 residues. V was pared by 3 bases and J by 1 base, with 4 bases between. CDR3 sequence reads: CASSIQSNQPQHF. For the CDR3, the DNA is TGTGCCAGTAGTATCCAGAGCAATCAGCCCCAGCATTTT.

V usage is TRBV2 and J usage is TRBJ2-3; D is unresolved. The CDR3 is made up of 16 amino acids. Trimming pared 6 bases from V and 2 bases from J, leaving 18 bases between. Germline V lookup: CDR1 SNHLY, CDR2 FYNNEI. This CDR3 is CASSARSTLVTDTQYF. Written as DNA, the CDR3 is TGTGCCAGCAGCGCCCGATCAACCCTAGTCACAGATACGCAGTATTTT.

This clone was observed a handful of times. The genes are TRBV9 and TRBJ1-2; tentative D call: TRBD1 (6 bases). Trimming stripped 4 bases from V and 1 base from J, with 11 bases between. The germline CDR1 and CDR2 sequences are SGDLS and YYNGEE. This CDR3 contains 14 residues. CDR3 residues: CASSLSGVNYGYTF. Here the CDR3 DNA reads TGTGCCAGCAGCTTGTCAGGGGTTAACTATGGCTACACCTTC.

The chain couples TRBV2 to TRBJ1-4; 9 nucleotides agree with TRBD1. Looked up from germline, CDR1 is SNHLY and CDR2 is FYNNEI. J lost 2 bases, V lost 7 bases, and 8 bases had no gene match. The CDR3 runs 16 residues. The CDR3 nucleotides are TGTGCCAGCATGGGACAGGGTGTGATTACTAATGAAAAACTGTTTTTT. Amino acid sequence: CASMGQGVITNEKLFF.

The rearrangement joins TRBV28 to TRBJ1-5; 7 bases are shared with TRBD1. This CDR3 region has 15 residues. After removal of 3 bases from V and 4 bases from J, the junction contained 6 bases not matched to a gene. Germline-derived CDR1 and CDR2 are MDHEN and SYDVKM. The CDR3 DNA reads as TGTGCCAGCAGTTTCCCAGGGGGAAGGAATCAGCCCCAGCATTTT. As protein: CASSFPGGRNQPQHF.

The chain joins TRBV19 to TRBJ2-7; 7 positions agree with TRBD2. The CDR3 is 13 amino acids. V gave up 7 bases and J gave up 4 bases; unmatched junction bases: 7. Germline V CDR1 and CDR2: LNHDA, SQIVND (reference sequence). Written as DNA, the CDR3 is TGTGCCAGTACGGGCGGGAGAGGGTACGAGCAGTACTTC. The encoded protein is CASTGGRGYEQYF.

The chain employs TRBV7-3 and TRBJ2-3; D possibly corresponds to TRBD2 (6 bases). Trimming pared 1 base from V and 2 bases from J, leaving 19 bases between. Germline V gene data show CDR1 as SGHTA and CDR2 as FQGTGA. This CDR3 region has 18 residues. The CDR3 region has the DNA TGTGCCAGCAGCTTAAACCCCCCGGTTAGCGGAACCACAGATACGCAGTATTTT. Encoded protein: CASSLNPPVSGTTDTQYF.

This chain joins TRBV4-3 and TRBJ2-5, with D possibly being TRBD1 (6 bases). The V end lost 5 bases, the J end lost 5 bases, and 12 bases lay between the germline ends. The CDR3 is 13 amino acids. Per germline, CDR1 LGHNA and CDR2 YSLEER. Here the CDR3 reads CASSLGHGETQYF. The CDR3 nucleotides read TGCGCCAGCAGCTTGGGACACGGGGAGACCCAGTACTTC.

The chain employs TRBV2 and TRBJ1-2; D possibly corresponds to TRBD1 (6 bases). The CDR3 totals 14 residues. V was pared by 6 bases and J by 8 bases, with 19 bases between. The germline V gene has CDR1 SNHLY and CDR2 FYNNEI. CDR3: CASSLRAGAGGYTF. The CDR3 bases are TGTGCCAGCAGCCTCCGGGCGGGGGCGGGAGGCTACACCTTC.

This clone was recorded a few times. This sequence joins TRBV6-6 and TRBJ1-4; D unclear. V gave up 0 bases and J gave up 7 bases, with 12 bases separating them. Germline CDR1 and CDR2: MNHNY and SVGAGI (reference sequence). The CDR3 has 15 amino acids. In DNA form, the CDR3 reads TGTGCCAGCAGTTACTCATCCGGGTTTAGTGAAAAACTGTTTTTT. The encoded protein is CASSYSSGFSEKLFF.

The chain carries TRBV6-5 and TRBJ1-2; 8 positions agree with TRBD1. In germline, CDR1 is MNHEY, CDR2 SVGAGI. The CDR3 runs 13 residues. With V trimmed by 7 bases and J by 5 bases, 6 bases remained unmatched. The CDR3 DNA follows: TGTGCCAGCACCGATTACAGGGGGTATGGCTACACCTTC. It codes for CASTDYRGYGYTF.

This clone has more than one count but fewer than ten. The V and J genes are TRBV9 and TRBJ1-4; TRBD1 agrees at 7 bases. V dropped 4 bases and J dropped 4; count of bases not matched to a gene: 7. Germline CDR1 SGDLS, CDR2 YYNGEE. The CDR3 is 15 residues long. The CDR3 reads CASSPGGGSNEKLFF. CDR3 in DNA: TGTGCCAGCAGCCCCGGAGGGGGCAGTAATGAAAAACTGTTTTTT. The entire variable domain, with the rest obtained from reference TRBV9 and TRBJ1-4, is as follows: DSGVTQTPKHLITATGQRVTLRCSPRSGDLSVYWYQQSLDQGLQFLIQYYNGEERAKGNILERFSAQQFPDLHSELNLSSLELGDSALYFCASSPGGGSNEKLFFGSGTQLSVL.

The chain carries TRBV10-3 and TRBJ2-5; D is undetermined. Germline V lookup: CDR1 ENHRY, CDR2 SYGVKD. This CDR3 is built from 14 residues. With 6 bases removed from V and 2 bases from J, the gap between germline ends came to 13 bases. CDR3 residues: CAISPRTWQETQYF. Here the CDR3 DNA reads TGTGCCATCAGCCCTAGAACATGGCAAGAGACCCAGTACTTC.